One and the same sample provided the 30 T cell receptor beta chains below, sequenced in a study of blood T cell repertoires in COVID-19. Data came from immunoSEQ multiplex PCR; TCRdb stores just in-frame clones and leaves some out. This table holds roughly 140,000 clones, around four fifths found once. The sample taken for sequencing was peripheral blood. These receptors came from a man in his 70s with acute or convalescent COVID-19.

The V call is TRBV5-1, the J call TRBJ1-1; D is possibly TRBD1 (6 bases). CDR3 size: 13 residues. The ends were cut back, 4 bases at V and 7 bases at J, with 14 bases in the middle. Germline V gene data show CDR1 as SGHRS and CDR2 as YFSETQ. CDR3 sequence reads: CASSPRGGGEAFF. DNA of the CDR3: TGCGCCAGCAGCCCTCGGGGAGGGGGTGAAGCTTTCTTT.

The V and J genes are TRBV18 and TRBJ1-1, with 12 bases identical to TRBD1. The ends lost 0 bases at V and 4 bases at J; junction bases unmatched: 3. Germline lookup yields CDR1 KGHSH and CDR2 LQKENI. CDR3 length: 16 residues. The CDR3 loop reads CASSPPGQGAVTEAFF. CDR3 in DNA: TGTGCCAGCTCACCACCGGGACAGGGGGCGGTCACTGAAGCTTTCTTT.

V and J are TRBV18 and TRBJ2-1, with 7 nucleotides matching TRBD2. Losses at the gene ends were 3 bases for V and 6 bases for J; bases not matched to a gene: 14. The CDR3 is 17 amino acids. Germline assignment: CDR1 KGHSH and CDR2 LQKENI. The CDR3 is CASSPDAGGRLSNEQFF. CDR3 in DNA: TGTGCCAGCTCACCGGACGCGGGCGGGAGATTAAGCAATGAGCAGTTCTTC.

Only a few counts were recorded for this clone. V gene TRBV6-1 combines with J gene TRBJ2-7, with TRBD2 identical over 8 bases. CDR3 length equals 18 residues. Germline CDR1 is MNHNS and CDR2 is SASEGT. After removal of 1 base from V and 0 bases from J, the junction contained 11 bases not matched to a gene. CDR3 sequence reads: CASSEVPAGGAHSYEQYF. The CDR3 DNA reads as TGTGCCAGCAGTGAAGTCCCCGCGGGGGGCGCCCACTCCTACGAGCAGTACTTC.

V gene TRBV24-1 combines with J gene TRBJ1-2, with D maybe TRBD1 (6 bases). The CDR3 consists of 16 residues. Germline V gives CDR1 KGHDR, CDR2 SFDVKD. V lost 2 bases and J 1 base, leaving 13 bases between the germline ends. The DNA of the CDR3 is TGTGCCACCAGTGATTCCGGGACATGGGGTAACTATGGCTACACCTTC. It encodes CATSDSGTWGNYGYTF.

This chain links TRBV19 with TRBJ2-2; the match to TRBD2 covers 10 bases. This CDR3 spans 15 amino acids. J gave up 6 bases and V 5 bases, and 6 bases lay outside the gene matches. CDR1 LNHDA and CDR2 SQIVND come from the germline V gene (reference sequence). DNA for the CDR3: TGTGCCAGTAGTGTGTCTAGCGGGAGTGCCGGGGAGCTGTTTTTT. Translating it yields CASSVSSGSAGELFF.

The gene calls are TRBV3-1 (or the pseudogene TRBV3-2) and TRBJ1-1, with D unclear. The CDR3 has 14 amino acids. Trimming pared 1 base from V and 3 bases from J, leaving 9 bases between. Germline-derived CDR1 and CDR2 are LGHDT and YNNKEL (reference sequence). CDR3 sequence: CASSQGEGYTEAFF. The CDR3 DNA reads TGTGCCAGCAGCCAAGGGGAGGGATACACTGAAGCTTTCTTT.

The chain employs TRBV15 and TRBJ2-3; D remains ambiguous. CDR3 length: 14 amino acids. Germline CDR1 and CDR2: LNHNV and YYDKDF (reference sequence). V gave up 4 bases and J gave up 4 bases, with 12 bases separating them. The CDR3 sequence: CATSIVVGADTQYF. The CDR3 DNA reads TGTGCCACCAGCATTGTAGTGGGCGCAGATACGCAGTATTTT. The full variable domain, completed using reference TRBV15 and TRBJ2-3, is DAMVIQNPRYQVTQFGKPVTLSCSQTLNHNVMYWYQQKSSQAPKLLFHYYDKDFNNEADTPDNFQSRRPNTSFCFLDIRSPGLGDTAMYLCATSIVVGADTQYFGPGTRLTVL.

V usage is TRBV9 and J usage is TRBJ1-1, with unresolved D. Trimming left V 4 bases short and J 4 bases short, with 14 bases between. This CDR3 is built from 14 residues. Per germline, CDR1 SGDLS and CDR2 YYNGEE. CDR3: CASSPGPELTEAFF. CDR3 nucleotides: TGTGCCAGCAGCCCAGGCCCAGAGCTCACTGAAGCTTTCTTT.

The chain uses TRBV5-1 and TRBJ2-7, with D tentatively TRBD2 (6 bases). The germline CDR1 and CDR2 sequences are SGHRS and YFSETQ. Trimming pared 2 bases from V and 7 bases from J, leaving 16 bases between. The CDR3 spans 14 residues. The CDR3 is CASSLGRVAGEQYF. The CDR3 DNA reads as TGCGCCAGCAGCTTAGGACGGGTTGCGGGGGAGCAGTACTTC.

J is TRBJ1-5 and V is TRBV2, with 9 bases that match TRBD1. The J segment lost 4 bases and the V segment lost 5 bases, leaving 6 bases of the junction unmatched. Germline assignment: CDR1 SNHLY and CDR2 FYNNEI. CDR3 length: 15 residues. For the CDR3, the DNA is TGTGCCAGCAGTCCCGGGACAGGGTTTAATCAGCCCCAGCATTTT. Translated: CASSPGTGFNQPQHF.

This chain uses TRBV2 with TRBJ2-1; maybe TRBD1 (6 bases). CDR1 is SNHLY and CDR2 is FYNNEI in the germline V gene. The CDR3 sequence is 15 residues long. The V end lost 5 bases, the J end lost 0 bases, and 11 bases lay between the germline ends. The CDR3 DNA is TGTGCCAGCAGTCGGACAGAACTCTCCTACAATGAGCAGTTCTTC. It codes for CASSRTELSYNEQFF.

V is TRBV7-9 and J is TRBJ2-1, with TRBD1 matching 10 bases. CDR1 and CDR2 from the germline V gene are SEHNR and FQNEAQ (reference sequence). V lost 5 bases to trimming and J lost 5 bases; unmatched junction nucleotides: 6. This CDR3 region has 15 residues. The CDR3 DNA is TGTGCCAGCAGCCCGGGACAGGGGCCCCACAATGAGCAGTTCTTC. It specifies CASSPGQGPHNEQFF. Full variable domain (missing parts from reference TRBV7-9 and TRBJ2-1): DTGVSQNPRHKITKRGQNVTFRCDPISEHNRLYWYRQTLGQGPEFLTYFQNEAQLEKSRLLSDRFSAERPKGSFSTLEIQRTEQGDSAMYLCASSPGQGPHNEQFFGPGTRLTVL.

The V call is TRBV6-5, the J call TRBJ2-7; no clear D. The CDR3 spans 10 residues. Between the trimmed V and J ends, which lost 7 bases and 4 bases, there was a span of 5 bases. Germline V gives CDR1 MNHEY, CDR2 SVGAGI. CDR3 sequence (DNA): TGTGCCAGCATAGTATACGAGCAGTACTTC. It translates to CASIVYEQYF.

V and J are TRBV27 and TRBJ2-2; a weak D match, TRBD2 (6 bases). Germline V CDR1 and CDR2: MNHEY, SMNVEV (reference sequence). V lost 0 bases to trimming and J lost 2 bases, with 13 bases between them. The length of the CDR3 is 17 residues. The CDR3, as DNA: TGTGCCAGCAGTTTATCCTCGCGGGGTACCAACACCGGGGAGCTGTTTTTT. Amino acid sequence: CASSLSSRGTNTGELFF.

This chain links TRBV5-5 with TRBJ2-3; 9 bases fit TRBD2. The CDR3 extends over 16 amino acids. Germline assignment: CDR1 SGHKS and CDR2 YYEKEE (reference sequence). J was trimmed by 1 base and V by 4 bases; bases with no gene match: 7. CDR3 in DNA: TGTGCCAGCAGCCGTAATAGCGGGGGCCGCACAGATACGCAGTATTTT. As protein: CASSRNSGGRTDTQYF.

Here the CDR3 reads CASNFIAGGAGELFF. CDR3 nucleotide sequence: TGTGCCAGCAACTTTATCGCGGGAGGGGCCGGGGAGCTGTTTTTT. V gene TRBV7-6 combines with J gene TRBJ2-2, with TRBD2 matching 9 bases. V gave up 7 bases and J gave up 6 bases; unmatched junction bases: 9. The CDR3 contains 15 residues. Germline V lookup: CDR1 SGHVS, CDR2 FNYEAQ.

The CDR3 protein is CAIRDSSDTNPYEQYF. As DNA, the CDR3 is TGTGCCATCAGGGACAGTAGTGATACGAACCCCTACGAGCAGTACTTC. The chain combines TRBV10-3 with TRBJ2-7, with a weak D call TRBD1 (6 bases). V was cut by 6 bases and J by 2 bases, with 20 bases left in between. The CDR3 consists of 16 residues. Per the germline V gene, CDR1 is ENHRY and CDR2 is SYGVKD.

This chain links TRBV5-5 with TRBJ1-5, with 7 positions matching TRBD1. The CDR3 consists of 17 residues. The junction had 16 bases not matched to a gene; V was cut back by 4 bases and J by 6 bases. The germline V gene encodes CDR1 SGHKS and CDR2 YYEKEE (reference sequence). CDR3 DNA: TGTGCCAGCAGCCCAAACTTTCGACAGGGCGGGTTTCAGCCCCAGCATTTT. Its translation: CASSPNFRQGGFQPQHF.

The DNA for the CDR3 is TGTGCCAGCAGCCCTCCCTCGACAGGGGGCGTTGAAAAACTGTTTTTT. Amino acid sequence: CASSPPSTGGVEKLFF. The V gene is TRBV6-2 or TRBV6-3, the J gene TRBJ1-4, with 10 bases identical to TRBD1. The CDR3 sequence is 16 residues long. Germline V gene data show CDR1 as MNHEY and CDR2 as SVGEGT. With 6 bases clipped from V and 7 bases from J, the junction kept 11 bases outside the gene matches.

This clone was observed at least ten times. The J gene is TRBJ1-1, the V gene TRBV19; 7 nucleotides line up with TRBD1. J lost 3 bases, V lost 4 bases, and 11 bases had no gene match. This CDR3 has 16 amino acids. Germline CDR1 is LNHDA and CDR2 is SQIVND (reference sequence). CDR3 DNA sequence: TGTGCCAGTAGTAAATTACCGGGACAGAGTTACACTGAAGCTTTCTTT. The encoded protein is CASSKLPGQSYTEAFF.

The chain combines TRBV3-1 (or the pseudogene TRBV3-2) with TRBJ1-2, with D tentatively TRBD1 (6 bases). The CDR3 is 15 residues long. Looked up from germline, CDR1 is LGHDT and CDR2 is YNNKEL (reference sequence). Trimming removed 3 bases from V and 7 bases from J, with 18 bases in between. CDR3 amino acids: CASSQGRVDSLGYTF. The CDR3 DNA reads TGTGCCAGCAGCCAGGGGAGGGTGGACAGCCTTGGCTACACCTTC.

V is TRBV14 and J is TRBJ1-1; 8 bases are shared with TRBD1. V lost 4 bases and J lost 8; bases outside the gene matches: 12. CDR1 and CDR2 (germline): SGHDN, FVKESK. The CDR3 has 15 amino acids. This chain's CDR3 is CASSLHGTGVSEAFF. CDR3 in DNA: TGTGCCAGCAGCCTGCACGGGACAGGCGTATCCGAAGCTTTCTTT.

In its sample, this clone was seen once. The chain's CDR3 is CASSSWDSGNNQPQHF. CDR3 coding DNA: TGTGCCAGCAGTTCCTGGGACAGTGGAAATAATCAGCCCCAGCATTTT. This chain uses TRBV28 with TRBJ1-5; 7 bases match TRBD1. Germline V CDR1 and CDR2: MDHEN, SYDVKM. The CDR3 spans 16 residues. Unmatched junction bases numbered 10, after V lost 4 bases and J lost 4 bases.

This rearrangement joins TRBV12-3 or TRBV12-4 to TRBJ1-4, with D possibly TRBD1 on 5 matching bases. This CDR3 is built from 13 residues. Between the trimmed V and J ends, which lost 7 bases and 4 bases, there was a span of 10 bases. CDR3 region: CASNTGNNEKLFF. In nucleotides, the CDR3 is TGTGCCAGCAACACAGGCAATAATGAAAAACTGTTTTTT.

The rearrangement joins TRBV4-1 to TRBJ2-5, with 9 positions matching TRBD1. Germline lookup yields CDR1 MGHRA and CDR2 YSYEKL. CDR3 size: 16 residues. V lost 1 base to trimming and J lost 4 bases; unmatched junction nucleotides: 7. DNA of the CDR3: TGCGCCAGCAGCCAAGGGAACAGGGGGCTGGGAGAGACCCAGTACTTC. Its protein is CASSQGNRGLGETQYF.

This clone was counted only a few times. The V and J genes are TRBV5-1 and TRBJ2-1; D ambiguous. Germline V CDR1 and CDR2: SGHRS, YFSETQ. The CDR3 sequence is 13 residues long. V lost 5 bases and J 6 bases, leaving 12 bases between the germline ends. In DNA form, the CDR3 reads TGCGCCAGCAGGACATCACAAGGCAATGAGCAGTTCTTC. Encoded protein: CASRTSQGNEQFF.

The rearrangement uses TRBV5-1 and TRBJ2-1; TRBD2 agrees at 11 bases. The CDR3 covers 18 residues. V lost 1 base, J lost 6 bases, and 12 bases stayed unmatched. CDR1 is SGHRS and CDR2 is YFSETQ in the germline V gene. Here the CDR3 reads CASSLFPGTSGAANEQFF. The CDR3 region has the DNA TGCGCCAGCAGCTTGTTCCCCGGGACTAGCGGTGCCGCCAATGAGCAGTTCTTC.

CDR3 sequence (DNA): TGTGCCAGCAGTGAAGAGGGGATAAGGTATAATTCACCCCTCCACTTT. Its translation is CASSEEGIRYNSPLHF. The chain combines TRBV2 with TRBJ1-6; possible D gene TRBD1, 5 bases. The length of the CDR3 is 16 residues. Trimming removed 1 base at V and 4 bases at J, with 11 bases between. Germline CDR1 reads SNHLY; CDR2 reads FYNNEI.

This sequence joins TRBV5-8 and TRBJ2-5, with 8 bases fitting TRBD1. J was trimmed by 5 bases and V by 2 bases; bases with no gene match: 8. The CDR3 sequence is 15 residues long. CDR1 and CDR2 (germline): SGHTS, YDEGEE. CDR3 nucleotide sequence: TGTGCCAGCAGCTTATACCAGGGGGCCGGGGAGACCCAGTACTTC. As protein: CASSLYQGAGETQYF. The variable domain in full, completed from reference TRBV5-8 and TRBJ2-5, reads EAGVTQSPTHLIKTRGQQATLRCSPISGHTSVYWYQQALGLGLQFLLWYDEGEERNRGNFPPRFSGRQFPNYSSELNVNALELEDSALYLCASSLYQGAGETQYFGPGTRLLVL.